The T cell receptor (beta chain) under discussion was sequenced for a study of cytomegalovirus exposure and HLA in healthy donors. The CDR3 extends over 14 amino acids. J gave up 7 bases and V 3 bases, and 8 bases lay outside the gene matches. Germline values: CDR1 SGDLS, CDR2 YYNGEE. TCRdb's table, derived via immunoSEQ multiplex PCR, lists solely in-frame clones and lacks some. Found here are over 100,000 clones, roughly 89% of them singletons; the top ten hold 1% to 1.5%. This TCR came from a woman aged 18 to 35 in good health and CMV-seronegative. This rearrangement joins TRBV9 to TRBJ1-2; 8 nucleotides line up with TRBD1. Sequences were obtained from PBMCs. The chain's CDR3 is CASSDRGTGLGYTF. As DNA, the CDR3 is TGTGCCAGCAGCGACCGCGGGACAGGTCTTGGCTACACCTTC.